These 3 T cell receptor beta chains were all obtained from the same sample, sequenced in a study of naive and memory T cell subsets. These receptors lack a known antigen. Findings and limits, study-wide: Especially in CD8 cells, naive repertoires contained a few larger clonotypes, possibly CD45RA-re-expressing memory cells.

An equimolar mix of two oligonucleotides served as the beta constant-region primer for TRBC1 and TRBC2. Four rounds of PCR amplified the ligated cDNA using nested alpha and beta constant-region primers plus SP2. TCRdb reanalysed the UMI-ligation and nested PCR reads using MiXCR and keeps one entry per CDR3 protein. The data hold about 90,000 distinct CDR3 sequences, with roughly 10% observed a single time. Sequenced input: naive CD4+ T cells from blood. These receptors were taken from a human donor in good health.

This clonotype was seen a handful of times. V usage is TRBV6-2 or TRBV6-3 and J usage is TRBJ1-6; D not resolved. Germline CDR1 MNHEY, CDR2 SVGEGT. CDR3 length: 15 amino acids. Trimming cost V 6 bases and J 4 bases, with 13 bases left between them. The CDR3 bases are TGTGCCAGCAGACGAGGGCGAGCATATAATTCACCCCTCCACTTT. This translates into CASRRGRAYNSPLHF.

Here the CDR3 DNA reads TGTGCCAGCATAAGCGGGGGGAGCACAGATACGCAGTATTTT. This translates into CASISGGSTDTQYF. The chain employs TRBV28 and TRBJ2-3; 9 bases agree with TRBD2. J lost 0 bases, V lost 7 bases, and 2 bases had no gene match. The CDR3 spans 14 residues. Germline values: CDR1 MDHEN, CDR2 SYDVKM.

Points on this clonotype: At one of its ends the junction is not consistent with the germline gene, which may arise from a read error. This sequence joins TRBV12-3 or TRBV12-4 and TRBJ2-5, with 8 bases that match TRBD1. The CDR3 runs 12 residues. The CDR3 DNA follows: TGTGCCAGCACCAGAGTCCTAGGACAGGGAGATTTC. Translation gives CASTRVLGQGDF.